This TCR beta chain was recorded in a study of cytomegalovirus exposure and HLA in healthy donors. A word on this clone: Its antigen is as yet unknown.

This CDR3 contains 13 residues. V lost 8 bases to trimming and J lost 2 bases, with 10 bases between them. Germline assignment: CDR1 MNHNS and CDR2 SASEGT. The study, taken as a whole, reports: Presence/absence comparisons presumed near-even sequencing depth among donors.

Amplification used 60 Vbeta primers and 13 Jbeta primers. As handled by the study authors: Later work found 65 million to 85 million unique TCR beta chains, with approximately 12 million shared. TCRdb's copy holds only in-frame clones and misses some; the assay was immunoSEQ multiplex PCR. V and J calls and clone size are copied from that table; D and trimming were computed from the DNA. The sample lists 82,000 or so clones, around a tenth seen once, with roughly a quarter in the top ten. Sequenced sample: PBMCs. The source is a man between 60 and 75 years old in good health and CMV-seropositive. The J gene is TRBJ1-5, the V gene TRBV6-1, with a weak D call TRBD1 (5 bases). The CDR3 coding sequence is TGTGCCAGCTATCCGGGGGGCAATCAGCCCCAGCATTTT. Translating it yields CASYPGGNQPQHF.